This TCR beta chain was captured by sequencing in a study of cytomegalovirus exposure and HLA in healthy donors. The PCR had 60 Vbeta and 13 Jbeta primers. The table came from immunoSEQ multiplex PCR; TCRdb's copy has only in-frame clones and leaves some out. The repertoire holds around 150,000 clones, with 75% to 85% as singletons. Germline CDR1 is SGHDT and CDR2 is YYEEEE. The CDR3 contains 13 residues. V trimming: 5 bases; J trimming: 4 bases; junction bases outside the gene matches: 3. This clone was counted between two and nine times. The antigen is unknown. Study-wide points: Across donors, sequencing depth was assumed by presence/absence analyses to be roughly uniform.

The genes are TRBV5-6 and TRBJ2-4; 7 positions match TRBD1. Sequencing was done on a sample of PBMCs. The receptor comes from a man aged 50 or older in good health and CMV-seronegative. The CDR3 region is CASSEDRKNIQYF. CDR3 in DNA: TGTGCCAGCAGTGAGGACAGGAAAAACATTCAGTACTTC.